Following are 26 T cell receptor beta chains from one sample sequenced in a study of neurological immune-mediated disorders. Each CDR3 protein gets one entry after TCRdb re-called the 5' RACE reads with MiXCR. Found here are tens of thousands of distinct CDR3 sequences, under 20% of them singletons; the top ten hold 15%. Sequenced: PBMCs. The origin of the receptors is a woman aged 35 to 49 in good health.

This clonotype appeared many times. The chain is built from TRBV7-2 and TRBJ2-1; TRBD2 is a possible D gene (6 bases). Germline lookup yields CDR1 SGHTA and CDR2 FQGNSA. There are 14 residues in the CDR3. The ends were cut back, 3 bases at V and 5 bases at J, with 11 bases in the middle. The CDR3 coding sequence is TGTGCCAGCAGCTTTGTTGGGGAGGACAATGAGCAGTTCTTC. It is translated as CASSFVGEDNEQFF.

Concerning this clonotype: This may stem from a read error, because a much larger clone lies one nucleotide away. The chain uses TRBV7-9 and TRBJ2-3; 10 nucleotides align to TRBD2. The CDR3 sequence is 15 residues long. V shed 5 bases and J 3 bases; nucleotides not matched to a gene: 5. In germline, CDR1 is SEHNR, CDR2 FQNEAQ (reference sequence). CDR3 bases: TGTGCCAGCAGCACCCAGCGGGAGGGTACAGATACGCAGTATTTT. Translated: CASSTQREGTDTQYF.

This clonotype was detected many times. The chain combines TRBV20-1 with TRBJ2-7; 8 bases align to TRBD1. Trimming took 4 bases from V and 5 from J; bases not matched to a gene: 7. The CDR3 length is 13 residues. Germline V gives CDR1 DFQATT, CDR2 SNEGSKA (reference sequence). The CDR3 region is CSATDRGPHEQYF. CDR3 sequence (DNA): TGCAGTGCTACCGACAGGGGACCCCACGAGCAGTACTTC.

This clonotype was detected ten times or more. The chain employs TRBV21-1 and TRBJ2-7; no DNA check was done on the table's D call, TRBD1. TRBV21-1 is an annotated pseudogene. The CDR3 runs 14 residues. The CDR3 nucleotides read TGTGCCAGCAGACTTCTTGACAGGACCTACGAGCAGTACTTC. This codes for CASRLLDRTYEQYF.

This clonotype has ten or more counts. V gene TRBV20-1 combines with J gene TRBJ2-7; 7 nucleotides line up with TRBD2. Germline CDR1 DFQATT, CDR2 SNEGSKA (reference sequence). The CDR3 contains 14 residues. J was trimmed by 0 bases and V by 1 base; bases with no gene match: 3. The CDR3 spells CSARGGTNSYEQYV. The CDR3 bases are TGCAGTGCTAGAGGGGGGACTAACTCCTACGAGCAGTACGTC.

This clonotype appeared many times. The chain's CDR3 is CASSPHTETTGEGETQYF. CDR3 coding DNA: TGTGCCAGCAGCCCCCACACGGAAACGACAGGGGAAGGAGAGACCCAGTACTTC. The chain links TRBV3-1 to TRBJ2-5, with 8 bases lining up with TRBD1. The CDR3 spans 18 residues. The V gene end was trimmed by 4 bases and the J gene end by 4 bases; junction bases not matched to a gene: 17. Germline V gene lookup returns CDR1 LGHDT and CDR2 YNNKEL (reference sequence).

The sample holds one count of this clonotype. A read error may account for a junction end that differs from germline. This chain joins TRBV5-6 and TRBJ1-1, with a tentative D call TRBD1 (5 bases). This CDR3 spans 11 amino acids. Germline lookup yields CDR1 SGHDT and CDR2 YYEEEE. The CDR3 protein is CASSRDADAFF. The DNA of the CDR3 is TGTGCCAGCAGCAGGGACGCTGACGCTTTCTTT.

Of note for this clonotype: This sequence may be a read error, since a much larger clone differs from it by one base. A read error is likely, as this CDR3 ends without the conserved phenylalanine or tryptophan. V gene TRBV28 combines with J gene TRBJ2-1; D is possibly TRBD1 (6 bases). CDR1 is MDHEN, CDR2 SYDVKM, per germline. This CDR3 has 15 residues. V was pared by 5 bases and J by 5 bases, with 16 bases between. CDR3 sequence (DNA): TGTGCCAGCAGTCCGTCAGGGGAAAAGAACAATGAGCAGTTCTTA. Translated: CASSPSGEKNNEQFL.

The chain joins TRBV30 to TRBJ1-5; 7 bases align to TRBD1. The CDR3 sequence is 15 residues long. CDR1 GTSNPN and CDR2 SVGIG come from the germline V gene (reference sequence). V shed 4 bases and J 4 bases; nucleotides not matched to a gene: 10. CDR3 DNA: TGTGCCTGGAAGAGGTGGGGGGACAGAAATCAGCCCCAGCATTTT. This gives the protein CAWKRWGDRNQPQHF.

Ten or more counts support this clonotype. The chain links TRBV7-2 to TRBJ1-3; 8 bases are a match to TRBD1. The CDR3 has 15 residues. CDR1 is SGHTA and CDR2 is FQGNSA in the germline V gene. The ends lost 5 bases at V and 4 bases at J; junction bases unmatched: 7. The CDR3 DNA reads TGTGCCAGCAGCGGCGACAGGGGAGCAGGAAACACCATATATTTT. It specifies CASSGDRGAGNTIYF.

This clonotype was seen ten or more times. The chain has TRBV28 and TRBJ2-5; the D gene is possibly TRBD2 (5 bases). Germline V lookup: CDR1 MDHEN, CDR2 SYDVKM. This CDR3 contains 13 residues. The germline V and J ends were trimmed by 8 bases and 6 bases, with 16 bases remaining between them. The DNA for the CDR3 is TGTGCCAGCCAGAGGGTGGATCTAAAGACCCAGTACTTC. It encodes CASQRVDLKTQYF.

The chain is built from TRBV4-3 and TRBJ1-2; D uncertain. This CDR3 comprises 16 residues. Trimming left V 1 base short and J 3 bases short, with 15 bases between. CDR1 and CDR2 (germline): LGHNA, YSLEER. CDR3 nucleotides: TGCGCCAGCAGCCAAGGATCCGCGAGAAGGGACTATGGCTACACCTTC. Translation gives CASSQGSARRDYGYTF.

The V gene is TRBV7-2, the J gene TRBJ2-3, with 9 positions matching TRBD2. This CDR3 region has 17 residues. V was pared by 2 bases and J by 2 bases, with 8 bases of the junction left unmatched. CDR1 and CDR2 (germline): SGHTA, FQGNSA. CDR3 residues: CASSLKLLAGVTDTQYF. The CDR3 bases are TGTGCCAGCAGCTTAAAGCTTTTAGCGGGGGTCACAGATACGCAGTATTTT.

The sample holds many counts of this clonotype. The J gene is TRBJ2-3, the V gene TRBV5-1; D is unresolved. The CDR3 extends over 14 amino acids. Germline V gene data show CDR1 as SGHRS and CDR2 as YFSETQ. The germline V and J ends were trimmed by 0 bases and 0 bases, with 5 bases remaining between them. The CDR3 nucleotides are TGCGCCAGCAGCTTGGATGGTAGCACAGATACGCAGTATTTT. Its translation is CASSLDGSTDTQYF.

As to this clonotype: Here the CDR3 omits its conserved ending phenylalanine or tryptophan, so a read error is the likely source. The J gene is TRBJ1-2, the V gene TRBV6-5; no firm D call. CDR3 length equals 13 residues. Germline V CDR1 and CDR2: MNHEY, SVGAGI. The CDR3 DNA reads TGTGACAGCAGAGGCCTCCTTACGGGTGGCTACACCATC. Translated: CDSRGLLTGGYTI.

This clonotype was counted ten times or more. The V gene is TRBV15, the J gene TRBJ2-4; no definite D call. CDR3 length equals 18 residues. Trimming took 0 bases from V and 0 from J, leaving 15 bases between them. Germline assignment: CDR1 LNHNV and CDR2 YYDKDF (reference sequence). The CDR3 DNA sequence: TGTGCCACCAGCAGAGAGCCCCCACTTGCTGTAGCCAAAAACATTCAGTACTTC. Translating gives CATSREPPLAVAKNIQYF.

This clonotype was counted ten times or more. The J gene is TRBJ1-5, the V gene TRBV6-5; a possible D gene is TRBD1 (6 bases). Germline CDR1 and CDR2: MNHEY and SVGAGI. The CDR3 is made up of 16 amino acids. The V and J ends lost 6 bases and 2 bases respectively, with 17 bases between them. CDR3 DNA: TGTGCCAGCAGCCGCGGACAGCGGACGGGCAATCAGCCCCAGCATTTT. Amino acids: CASSRGQRTGNQPQHF.

This clonotype was recorded at least ten times. The J gene is TRBJ2-1, the V gene TRBV7-3; 9 bases match TRBD2. V shed 2 bases and J 8 bases; nucleotides not matched to a gene: 4. The CDR3 covers 14 residues. The V gene's germline CDR1 is SGHTA and CDR2 FQGTGA. CDR3 in DNA: TGTGCCAGCAGCTTAGCGGGGGGGGAGGATGAGCAGTTCTTC. Translation gives CASSLAGGEDEQFF.

Ten or more counts support this clonotype. The rearrangement links TRBV27 to TRBJ1-2, with TRBD1 matching 12 bases. Germline loops: CDR1 MNHEY, CDR2 SMNVEV (reference sequence). The V and J ends lost 3 bases and 8 bases, in that order; junction bases with no gene match: 4. The CDR3 has 14 amino acids. The CDR3 DNA sequence: TGTGCCAGCAGTTTGGGACAGGGGGCCGGGGGCTACACCTTC. This gives the protein CASSLGQGAGGYTF.

The sample holds many counts of this clonotype. The V gene is TRBV6-6, the J gene TRBJ1-5; the D gene is possibly TRBD1 (5 bases). Germline CDR1 reads MNHNY; CDR2 reads SVGAGI (reference sequence). The CDR3 covers 13 residues. Deletions cut 8 bases from V and 7 bases from J, with 15 bases between. As DNA, the CDR3 is TGTGCCAGCGCCACGGGGGTTGGACAGCCCCAGCATTTT. Residues: CASATGVGQPQHF.

Comment on this clonotype: Because the CDR3 is missing its conserved closing phenylalanine or tryptophan, this is likely a read error. The genes are TRBV28 and TRBJ2-5, with D possibly being TRBD1 (6 bases). CDR3 length equals 13 residues. The V end lost 5 bases, the J end lost 0 bases, and 7 bases lay between the germline ends. CDR1 is MDHEN, CDR2 SYDVKM, per germline. CDR3 in amino acids: CASSPGDQETQYS. The CDR3 DNA sequence: TGTGCCAGCAGTCCAGGGGACCAAGAGACCCAGTACTCC.

This clonotype was seen at least ten times. This sequence joins TRBV6-5 and TRBJ1-2; maybe TRBD1 (5 bases). The CDR3 runs 14 residues. V was pared by 2 bases and J by 8 bases, with 15 bases between. Germline CDR1 reads MNHEY; CDR2 reads SVGAGI. CDR3 protein: CASSYIRDPKGYTF. CDR3 coding DNA: TGTGCCAGCAGTTACATCAGGGACCCTAAGGGCTACACCTTC.

The gene calls are TRBV5-6 and TRBJ1-2; unclear D gene. Germline-derived CDR1 and CDR2 are SGHDT and YYEEEE. V was trimmed by 0 bases and J by 5 bases, leaving 17 bases between them. The CDR3 has 16 amino acids. CDR3 coding DNA: TGTGCCAGCAGCTTGGAAGGATTAATCGTACCGTATGGCTACACCTTC. Its translation: CASSLEGLIVPYGYTF.

Ten or more counts support this clonotype. The chain couples TRBV4-1 to TRBJ1-2, with a tentative D call TRBD1 (5 bases). The CDR3 totals 15 residues. CDR1 is MGHRA and CDR2 is YSYEKL in the germline V gene. Deletions cut 0 bases from V and 14 bases from J, with 22 bases between. The DNA of the CDR3 is TGCGCCAGCAGCCAAGATGGGACGGACCTTTATGCTAAGACCTTC. The encoded protein is CASSQDGTDLYAKTF.

On this clonotype: One end of the junction does not line up with germline, which may come from a read error. The chain uses TRBV7-7 and TRBJ2-5; 7 nucleotides match TRBD2. Per the germline V gene, CDR1 is SSHAT and CDR2 is FNYEAQ (reference sequence). CDR3 length: 14 residues. CDR3 protein: CASSPRGVGETQYF. Written as DNA, the CDR3 is TGTGCTAGCAGTCCACGGGGGGTTGGGGAGACCCAGTACTTC.

This clonotype was counted ten times or more. The chain is built from TRBV7-9 and TRBJ2-7, with no clear D. Germline CDR1 and CDR2: SEHNR and FQNEAQ (reference sequence). The CDR3 runs to 12 residues. The ends were cut back, 4 bases at V and 6 bases at J, with 10 bases in the middle. The CDR3: CASSSLESEQYF. As DNA, the CDR3 is TGTGCCAGCAGCTCTCTGGAGTCCGAGCAGTACTTC.